The present T cell receptor beta chain was sequenced within a study of T cells in Graves' hyperthyroidism and ophthalmopathy. Study-level findings and limits: Most clonotypes expanded in the thyroid (above 0.001) were also present in blood.

Among the patients, aged 18 to 65, hyperthyroidism was newly diagnosed and had lasted under 2 months. Diagnoses were made from clinical symptoms, serum measures (thyroxine and TRAb), thyroid ultrasound and orbital computed tomography. Out of more than 8 ml of fresh peripheral blood came the PBMCs. The CDR3 has 13 residues. V lost 3 bases, J lost 4 bases, and 9 bases lay in between. Germline V gene sequence: CDR1 MDHEN, CDR2 SYDVKM. On this clonotype: The antigen is unknown.

From RNA transcripts, TCR beta CDR3 regions were amplified. Using the HTBI primer set, a first-round RT-PCR was run on the TCR CDR3. A single record per CDR3 protein comes from TCRdb applying MiXCR to the multiplex PCR reads. The table shows 600,000 to 750,000 distinct CDR3 sequences, with roughly 17% occurring only once. Material for sequencing was blood. The chain recombines TRBV28 with TRBJ1-1; D gene ambiguous. This receptor was obtained from a man aged 45-60 years with Graves' hyperthyroidism. The CDR3 protein is CASSFPDFTEAFF. CDR3 coding DNA: TGTGCCAGCAGTTTCCCTGACTTCACTGAAGCTTTCTTT.